This T cell receptor beta chain emerged from a study of shared clonotypes between healthy human individuals. CDR3 size: 17 residues. Germline CDR1 and CDR2: MGHRA and YSYEKL. Losses at the gene ends were 0 bases for V and 0 bases for J; bases not matched to a gene: 6. Here immunoSEQ multiplex PCR was the method, and the copy in TCRdb shows in-frame clones only, minus some. Among approximately 2.5 million clones listed, roughly 93% were seen once. The clonotype was recovered from a man between 18 and 29 years old in good health. Some clones in this sample may be carry-over from other donors' samples. The chain is built from TRBV4-1 and TRBJ2-7, with 9 bases identical to TRBD1. The source material was naive CD4+ T cells from PBMCs. This sample's subset: CD45RA+ positively selected. The CDR3 is CASSQEGQGASSYEQYF. The CDR3 nucleotides are TGCGCCAGCAGCCAAGAGGGACAGGGTGCGAGCTCCTACGAGCAGTACTTC.